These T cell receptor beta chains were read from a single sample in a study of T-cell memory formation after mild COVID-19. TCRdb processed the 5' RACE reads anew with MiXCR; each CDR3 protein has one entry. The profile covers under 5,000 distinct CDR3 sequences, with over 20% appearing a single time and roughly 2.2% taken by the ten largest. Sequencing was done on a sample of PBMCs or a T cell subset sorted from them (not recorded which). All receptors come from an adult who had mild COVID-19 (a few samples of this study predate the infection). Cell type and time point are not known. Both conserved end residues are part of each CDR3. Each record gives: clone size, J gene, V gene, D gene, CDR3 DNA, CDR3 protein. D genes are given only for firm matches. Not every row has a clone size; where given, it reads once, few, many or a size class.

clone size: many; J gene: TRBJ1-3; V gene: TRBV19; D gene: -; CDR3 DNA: TGTGCCAGTAGTACCTCAGGGCGGGGAAACACCATATATTTT; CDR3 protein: CASSTSGRGNTIYF
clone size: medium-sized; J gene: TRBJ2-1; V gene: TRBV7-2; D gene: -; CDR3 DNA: TGTGCCAGCAGCTTAGCGGCAGGTTATGAGCAGTTCTTC; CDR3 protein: CASSLAAGYEQFF
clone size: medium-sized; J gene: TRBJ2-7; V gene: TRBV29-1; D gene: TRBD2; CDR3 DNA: TGCAGCGTTGAAGGGGAGGTGACTAGCGGGGGTAGCTCCTACGAGCAGTACTTC; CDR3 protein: CSVEGEVTSGGSSYEQYF
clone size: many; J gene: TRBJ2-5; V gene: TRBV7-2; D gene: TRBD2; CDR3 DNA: TGTGCCAGCAACCTCCGTGCGGGGGGCAGGGAGACCCAGTACTTC; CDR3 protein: CASNLRAGGRETQYF
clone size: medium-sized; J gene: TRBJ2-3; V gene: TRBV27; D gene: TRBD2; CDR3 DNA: TGTGCCAGCGAGGAGCGGGGGGGGTTTACAGATACGCAGTATTTT; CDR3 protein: CASEERGGFTDTQYF
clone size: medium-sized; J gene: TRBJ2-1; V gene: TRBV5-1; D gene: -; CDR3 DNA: TGCGCCAGCAGCTCCCTCGGCAATGAGCAGTTCTTC; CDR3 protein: CASSSLGNEQFF
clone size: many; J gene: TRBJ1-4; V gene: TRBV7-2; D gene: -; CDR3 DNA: TGTGCCAGCAGCTTTCAGGGTTCTAATGAAAAACTGTTTTTT; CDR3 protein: CASSFQGSNEKLFF
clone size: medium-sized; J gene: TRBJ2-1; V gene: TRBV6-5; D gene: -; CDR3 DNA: TGTGCCAGCAGTCTTTCGCCTAGGGGGAGTAGGAACAATGAGCAGTTCTTC; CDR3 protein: CASSLSPRGSRNNEQFF
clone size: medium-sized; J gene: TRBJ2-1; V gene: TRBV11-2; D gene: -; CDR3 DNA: TGTGCCAGCAGCTTAGTGCGGCTTGGGCAGTTCTTC; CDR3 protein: CASSLVRLGQFF
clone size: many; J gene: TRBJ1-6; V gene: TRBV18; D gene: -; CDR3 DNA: TGTGCCAGCTCCCCCTCCAGTCCCATTGGGTTGTCACCCCTCCACTTT; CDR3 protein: CASSPSSPIGLSPLHF
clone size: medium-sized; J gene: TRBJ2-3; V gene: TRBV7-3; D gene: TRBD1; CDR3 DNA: TGTGCCACCAAGGGAGCCCGGGACAGGGGGACCACAGATACGCAGTATTTT; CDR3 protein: CATKGARDRGTTDTQYF
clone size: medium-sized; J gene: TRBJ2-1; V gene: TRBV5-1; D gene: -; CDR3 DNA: TGCGCCAGCAGCTTGAACGGCGATTCCTACAATGAGCAGTTCTTC; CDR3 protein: CASSLNGDSYNEQFF
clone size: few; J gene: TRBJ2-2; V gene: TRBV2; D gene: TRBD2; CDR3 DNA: TGTGCCAGCAGTCGCACTAGCGGAGCGAACACCGGGGAGCTGTTTTTT; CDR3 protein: CASSRTSGANTGELFF
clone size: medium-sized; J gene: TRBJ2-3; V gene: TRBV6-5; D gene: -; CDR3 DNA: TGTGCCAGCAGTTACACCCAGGTCGGCGATACGCAGTATTTT; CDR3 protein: CASSYTQVGDTQYF
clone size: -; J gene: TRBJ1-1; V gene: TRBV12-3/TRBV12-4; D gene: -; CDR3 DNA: TGTGCCAGCAGGACTTCAATGGAAGGAACTGAAGCTTTCTTT; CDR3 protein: CASRTSMEGTEAFF
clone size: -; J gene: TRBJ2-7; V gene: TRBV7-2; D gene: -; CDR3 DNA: TGTGCCAGCAGATCAGACGCTACTCACTACGTAGAGCAGTACTTC; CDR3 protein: CASRSDATHYVEQYF
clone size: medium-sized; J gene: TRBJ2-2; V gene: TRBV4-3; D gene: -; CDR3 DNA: TGCGCCAGCAGCCACAAAAATTTAGATGGACGACAACGCGTGCTGTTTTTT; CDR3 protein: CASSHKNLDGRQRVLFF
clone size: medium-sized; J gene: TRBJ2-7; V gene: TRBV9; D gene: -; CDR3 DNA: TGTGCCAGCAGCGTAGATGGGGGGGCAGCCGGAACCTACGAGCAGTACTTC; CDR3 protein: CASSVDGGAAGTYEQYF
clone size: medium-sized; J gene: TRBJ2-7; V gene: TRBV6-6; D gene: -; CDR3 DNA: TGTGCCAGCAGTTACTCGGTCGGGGTCGAGCAGTACTTC; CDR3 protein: CASSYSVGVEQYF
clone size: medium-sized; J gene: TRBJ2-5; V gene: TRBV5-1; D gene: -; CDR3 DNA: TGCGCCAGCAGCATGGGACTGGCCGTATGGCAAGAGACCCAGTACTTC; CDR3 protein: CASSMGLAVWQETQYF
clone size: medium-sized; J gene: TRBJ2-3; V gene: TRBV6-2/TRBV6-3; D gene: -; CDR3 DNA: TGTGCCAGCAGTCAACGTCAAGGCGTCACAGATACGCAGTATTTT; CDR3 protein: CASSQRQGVTDTQYF
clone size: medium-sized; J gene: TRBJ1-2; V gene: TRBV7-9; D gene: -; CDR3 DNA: TGTGCCAGCAGCTCGGAGGACCTTAACTATGGCTACACCTTC; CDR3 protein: CASSSEDLNYGYTF
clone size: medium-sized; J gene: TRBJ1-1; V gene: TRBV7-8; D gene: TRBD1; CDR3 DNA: TGTGCCAGCAGCTTAGCCGCAACAGGGGGCAGTGAAGCTTTCTTT; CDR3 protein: CASSLAATGGSEAFF
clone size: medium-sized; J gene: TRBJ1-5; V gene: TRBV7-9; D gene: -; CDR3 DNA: TGTGCCAGCAGCGAGGAAGAGGACGGACAGATAGGCAATCAGCCCCAGCATTTT; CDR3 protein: CASSEEEDGQIGNQPQHF
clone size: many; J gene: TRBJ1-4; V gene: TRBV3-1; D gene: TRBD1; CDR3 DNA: TGTGCCAGCAGCGCCCGACAGGGAACTAATGAAAAACTGTTTTTT; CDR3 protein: CASSARQGTNEKLFF
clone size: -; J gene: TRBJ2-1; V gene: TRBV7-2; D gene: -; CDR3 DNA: TGTGCCAGCAGAATAGGGGCGGCCTCCTACAATGAGCAGTTCTTC; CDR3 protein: CASRIGAASYNEQFF
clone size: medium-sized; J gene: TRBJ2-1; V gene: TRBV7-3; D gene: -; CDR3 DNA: TGTGCCAGCAGCTTAAAAGAAGGCGGTTATGATGAGCAGTTCTTC; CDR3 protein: CASSLKEGGYDEQFF
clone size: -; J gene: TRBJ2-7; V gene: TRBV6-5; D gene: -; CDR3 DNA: TGTGCCAGCAGTTCCCCCTACGAGCAGTACTTC; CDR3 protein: CASSSPYEQYF
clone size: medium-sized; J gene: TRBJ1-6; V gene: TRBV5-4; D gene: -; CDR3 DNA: TGTGCCAGCGGACCCTTTTTGCGGAACTCACCCCTCCACTTT; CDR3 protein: CASGPFLRNSPLHF
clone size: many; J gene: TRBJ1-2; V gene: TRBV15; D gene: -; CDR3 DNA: TGTGCCACCAGCAAAACAAACTATGGCTACACCTTC; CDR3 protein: CATSKTNYGYTF
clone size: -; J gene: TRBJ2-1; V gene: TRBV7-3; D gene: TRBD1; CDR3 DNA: TGTGCCAGCAGCTTTCTCGGACAGGGAGGCGATGAGCAGTTCTTC; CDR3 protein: CASSFLGQGGDEQFF
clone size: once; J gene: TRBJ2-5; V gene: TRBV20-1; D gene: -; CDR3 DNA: TGCAGTGCTAGTGGGTTTCGCGGGTCTGGCCTGGAGACCCAGTACTTC; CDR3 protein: CSASGFRGSGLETQYF
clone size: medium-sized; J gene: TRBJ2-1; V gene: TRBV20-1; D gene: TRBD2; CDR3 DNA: TGCAGTGCTAGATTCATAGGACTAGCGGGGGGGCTAGGACCCAATGAGCAGTTCTTC; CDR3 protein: CSARFIGLAGGLGPNEQFF
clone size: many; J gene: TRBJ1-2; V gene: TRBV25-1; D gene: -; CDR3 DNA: TGTGCCAGCAGTGAAACTGCAGAAGGGGACTATGGCTACACCTTC; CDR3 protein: CASSETAEGDYGYTF
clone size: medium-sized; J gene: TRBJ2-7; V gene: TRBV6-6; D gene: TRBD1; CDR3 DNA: TGTGCCAGCAGCTCCTACGACAGGGGCAACGAGCAGTACTTC; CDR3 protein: CASSSYDRGNEQYF